These 5 T cell receptor beta chains were all obtained from the same sample, sequenced in a study of control samples from healthy donors and cancer patients. Some clones are missing from TCRdb's copy, which holds only in-frame ones; the method was immunoSEQ multiplex PCR. The data show about 150,000 clones, with around 96% seen just once and roughly 8.4% held by the top ten. The sequenced material came from blood. The receptor source for this set is a woman aged 35 to 49 in good health.

The chain recombines TRBV5-4 with TRBJ2-5; 7 nucleotides align to TRBD2. Germline CDR1 is SGHNT and CDR2 is YYREEE (reference sequence). This CDR3 contains 14 residues. The V and J ends lost 2 bases and 4 bases, in that order; junction bases with no gene match: 5. CDR3 in DNA: TGTGCCAGCAGCTTCCGGGGGGACCGAGAGACCCAGTACTTC. It encodes CASSFRGDRETQYF.

The chain joins TRBV7-2 to TRBJ1-1; weak D call: TRBD1 (6 bases). Per germline, CDR1 SGHTA and CDR2 FQGNSA. V lost 1 base and J lost 1, with 10 bases in between. The length of the CDR3 is 15 residues. The CDR3 DNA reads TGTGCCAGCAGCTTAGAAGGACAGCCGAACACTGAAGCTTTCTTT. It specifies CASSLEGQPNTEAFF.

The chain carries TRBV19 and TRBJ2-4; either TRBD1 or TRBD2 may supply D (6 bases each). CDR1 and CDR2 (germline): LNHDA, SQIVND (reference sequence). V lost 4 bases, J lost 1 base, and 20 bases lay in between. The CDR3 is made up of 18 amino acids. This chain's CDR3 is CASSTRRSGGEAKNIQYF. CDR3 in DNA: TGTGCCAGTAGTACCAGGAGGTCCGGGGGCGAGGCCAAAAACATTCAGTACTTC.

The genes are TRBV27 and TRBJ1-1; D perhaps matches TRBD1 (6 bases). This CDR3 comprises 15 residues. V lost 0 bases and J 4 bases, leaving 12 bases between the germline ends. Germline CDR1 is MNHEY and CDR2 is SMNVEV (reference sequence). The CDR3 here is CASSLSGGPVTEAFF. The CDR3 DNA is TGTGCCAGCAGTTTATCGGGGGGGCCCGTCACTGAAGCTTTCTTT.

This sequence joins TRBV4-1 and TRBJ2-2, with D unclear. This CDR3 region has 12 residues. V was trimmed by 5 bases and J by 8 bases, leaving 9 bases between them. The germline CDR1 and CDR2 sequences are MGHRA and YSYEKL. CDR3 in amino acids: CASSSRVGELFF. The CDR3 region has the DNA TGCGCCAGCAGCAGTCGGGTGGGGGAGCTGTTTTTT.